These 3 T cell receptor beta chains originate from one sample sequenced in a study of shared clonotypes between healthy human individuals (TCRdb year 2020). The method was the immunoSEQ multiplex PCR assay. This immuneACCESS table, as held by TCRdb, lists in-frame sequences with V and J called but not all clones. Of the missing ones, under half trace to an unresolved V gene in checked studies; the others have no known cause. Counted in this sample were hundreds of thousands of clones; roughly three quarters of them appeared once. About 12% of the sample is in the top ten clones. The source material was PBMCs. These receptors were taken from a woman in her 40s in good health. Some clones in this sample may be carry-over from other donors' samples.

The J gene is TRBJ2-1, the V gene TRBV4-3; a possible D gene is TRBD2 (6 bases). The CDR3 contains 15 residues. The germline V and J ends were trimmed by 0 bases and 9 bases, with 15 bases remaining between them. The germline V gene has CDR1 LGHNA and CDR2 YSLEER. In nucleotides, the CDR3 is TGCGCCAGCAGCCAAGATCTGGCTAGCGAAAGTGAGCAGTTCTTC. The encoded protein is CASSQDLASESEQFF.

On this clone: The same CDR3 is also encoded by other DNA sequences in this sample. The chain recombines TRBV6-5 with TRBJ2-1, with D uncertain. The germline V gene encodes CDR1 MNHEY and CDR2 SVGAGI. The length of the CDR3 is 11 residues. The ends were cut back, 5 bases at V and 5 bases at J, with 4 bases in the middle. In DNA, the CDR3 is TGTGCCAGCAGTCGGAACAATGAGCAGTTCTTC. Translating it yields CASSRNNEQFF.

The rearrangement links TRBV4-1 to TRBJ2-3; 8 bases are a match to TRBD2. The CDR3 has 17 residues. V shed 1 base, J shed 3 bases, and the junction held 9 bases outside the gene matches. Germline assignment: CDR1 MGHRA and CDR2 YSYEKL. In DNA form, the CDR3 reads TGCGCCAGCAGCCAAGTCCTATCAGCGGGAGCAACAGATACGCAGTATTTT. As protein: CASSQVLSAGATDTQYF.